A selection of T cell receptor beta chains follows, all from one sample in a study of blood T cells in healthy people across ages. Each CDR3 protein is one row after TCRdb ran MiXCR on the 5' RACE reads. This sample has about 680,000 distinct CDR3 sequences, with around 49% found just once. The sample comprised blood. All receptors come from a woman aged 60-75 years in good health. CDR3s include the opening cysteine and the closing phenylalanine or tryptophan. The D gene is left open where the match is weak. Clone sizes are given selectively: once, few, many, or a class where the clone is expanded.

>TRBV28|TRBJ2-1|15|.|TRBD2
CASSLPGTIVNEQFF
TGTGCCAGCAGTTTACCTGGGACTATTGTGAATGAGCAGTTCTTC
>TRBV5-1|TRBJ2-3|15|.|TRBD2
CASSLRGLEADTQYF
TGCGCCAGCAGCTTGAGGGGACTAGAAGCAGATACGCAGTATTTT
>TRBV6-1|TRBJ1-5|16|.|.
CASGEWGTNSNQPQHF
TGTGCCAGCGGTGAATGGGGGACAAATAGCAATCAGCCCCAGCATTTT
>TRBV15|TRBJ2-1|15|once|TRBD1
CATSRTGGSHNEQFF
TGTGCCACCAGCAGGACAGGGGGCTCCCACAATGAGCAGTTCTTC
>TRBV18|TRBJ2-3|14|.|TRBD1
CASSTGQGPDTQYF
TGTGCCAGCTCCACAGGACAGGGTCCAGATACGCAGTATTTT
>TRBV4-2|TRBJ1-6|13|.|.
CVSSQARGSPLHF
TGTGTCAGCAGCCAAGCCAGGGGCTCACCCCTCCACTTT
>TRBV7-2|TRBJ2-3|15|few|.
CASSLQPGEGNTQYF
TGTGCCAGCAGCTTACAGCCAGGGGAGGGGAATACGCAGTATTTT
>TRBV5-1|TRBJ2-1|15|.|TRBD2
CASRPGLAAYNEQFF
TGCGCCAGCAGACCGGGACTAGCGGCCTACAATGAGCAGTTCTTC
>TRBV13|TRBJ2-5|14|.|.
CASSDQWPGKTQYF
TGTGCCAGCAGCGATCAGTGGCCGGGGAAGACCCAGTACTTC
>TRBV4-3|TRBJ2-1|15|.|.
CASSQEHTVYNEQFF
TGCGCCAGCAGCCAAGAGCACACCGTCTACAATGAGCAGTTCTTC
>TRBV30|TRBJ1-1|15|few|TRBD1
CGSMAGQGWNTEAFF
TGTGGAAGTATGGCGGGACAGGGGTGGAACACTGAAGCTTTCTTT
>TRBV7-2|TRBJ1-2|13|few|.
CASSPRYGGGYTF
TGTGCCAGCAGCCCACGATACGGGGGAGGCTACACCTTC
>TRBV3-1|TRBJ1-6|15|.|.
CASSQKSRGNSPLHF
TGTGCCAGCAGCCAAAAATCAAGAGGGAATTCACCCCTCCACTTT
>TRBV6-6|TRBJ2-7|16|.|TRBD2
CASSRPTSGTGYEQYF
TGTGCCAGCAGTCGACCGACTAGCGGGACGGGGTACGAGCAGTACTTC
>TRBV7-9|TRBJ2-5|16|.|TRBD1
CASSLQDRGRQETQYF
TGTGCCAGCAGCTTGCAAGACAGGGGCAGGCAAGAGACCCAGTACTTC
>TRBV2|TRBJ1-1|15|.|TRBD1
CASLKTGTENTEAFF
TGTGCCAGCTTAAAGACCGGGACAGAGAACACTGAAGCTTTCTTT
>TRBV25-1|TRBJ2-5|20|few|TRBD1
CASSELPYSTDRGGQETQYF
TGTGCCAGCAGTGAACTCCCTTACTCCACGGACAGGGGAGGACAAGAGACCCAGTACTTC
>TRBV29-1|TRBJ2-3|16|.|TRBD2
CSVEDGRTSDLDTQYF
TGCAGCGTTGAAGATGGCCGGACTAGCGACCTAGATACGCAGTATTTT
>TRBV20-1|TRBJ2-1|14|.|.
CSGTAGTPYNEQFF
TGCAGTGGTACCGCAGGGACCCCCTACAATGAGCAGTTCTTC
>TRBV20-1|TRBJ2-5|18|.|TRBD1
CSATTLRPGQGSQETQYF
TGCAGTGCTACCACTCTACGTCCGGGACAGGGCAGCCAAGAGACCCAGTACTTC
>TRBV29-1|TRBJ1-1|13|.|.
CSVANPVNTEAFF
TGCAGCGTTGCAAACCCTGTGAACACTGAAGCTTTCTTT